This TCR beta chain stems from a study of cytomegalovirus exposure and HLA in healthy donors. Study-wide points: Generally TCR sequences proved uncommon, though certain public TCRs appeared in numerous donors.

V gave up 2 bases and J gave up 5 bases, with 9 bases separating them. The germline gives CDR1 SGHRS, CDR2 YFSETQ. The CDR3 runs to 13 residues. As for this clone: Its cognate antigen is unknown.

The PCR used 60 Vbeta and 13 Jbeta primers. Profiling relied on immunoSEQ multiplex PCR, and the TCRdb table lists in-frame clones only, not all of them. The sample contains 100,000 to 120,000 clones, about 61% of which appear only once. The TCR comes from a man aged 18 to 35 in good health and CMV-seropositive. The sample was PBMCs. The V gene is TRBV5-1, the J gene TRBJ2-3, with a weak D call TRBD1 (6 bases). CDR3 nucleotide sequence: TGCGCCAGCAGCTTCGAAGGGGGAGATACGCAGTATTTT. This translates into CASSFEGGDTQYF.